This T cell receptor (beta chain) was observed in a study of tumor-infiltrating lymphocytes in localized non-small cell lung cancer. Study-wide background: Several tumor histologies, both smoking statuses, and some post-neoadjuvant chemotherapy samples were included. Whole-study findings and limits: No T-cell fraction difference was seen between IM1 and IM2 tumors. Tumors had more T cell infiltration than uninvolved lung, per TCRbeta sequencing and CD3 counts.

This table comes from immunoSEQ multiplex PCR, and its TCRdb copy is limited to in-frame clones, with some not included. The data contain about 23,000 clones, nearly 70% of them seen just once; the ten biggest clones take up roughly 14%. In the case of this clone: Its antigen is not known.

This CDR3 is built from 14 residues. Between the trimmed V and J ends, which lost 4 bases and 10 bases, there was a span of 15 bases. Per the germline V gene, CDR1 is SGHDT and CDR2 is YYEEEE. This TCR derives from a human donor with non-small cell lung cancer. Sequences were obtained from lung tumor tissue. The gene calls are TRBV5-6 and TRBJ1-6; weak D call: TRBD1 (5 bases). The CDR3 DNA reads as TGTGCCAGCAGCCCCCGAAGGGGTGGATCACCCCTCCACTTT. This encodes CASSPRRGGSPLHF.